The clone carrying this T cell receptor (beta chain) has only a few counts. Its cognate antigen is unknown. The entry originates in a study of blood T cells in healthy people across ages. Points from the study as a whole: Diversity was estimated from one million T cells, and these estimates were considered underestimates. Unsorted PBMC input precluded a conclusive naive versus antigen-experienced comparison.

For the second PCR, which ran for 7 to 11 cycles, a sample-barcoded 5' primer and a J-beta primer mix were used. MiXCR, applied by TCRdb to the 5' RACE reads, yields one record per CDR3 protein. The sample lists 1 million or so distinct CDR3 sequences, 20% to 25% seen once, with approximately 0.79% in the top ten. The length of the CDR3 is 16 residues. CDR1 PRHDT and CDR2 FYEKMQ come from the germline V gene (reference sequence). Trimming stripped 1 base from V and 7 bases from J, with 17 bases between. Another study also made use of these data, one on T cells of mothers and their children. This second study says: At a sensitivity of around 91 clones per million clonotypes, no persistent microchimeric T cell clones appeared.

V is TRBV13 and J is TRBJ2-1; no firm D call. The sequence came from a girl aged 2 to 9 in good health. Sequencing was carried out using blood. CDR3 nucleotide sequence: TGTGCCAGCAGCTTAGCGGGTCCGGGTCTTAGAAATGAGCAGTTCTTC. Its translation: CASSLAGPGLRNEQFF. The full variable domain, completed using reference TRBV13 and TRBJ2-1, is AAGVIQSPRHLIKEKRETATLKCYPIPRHDTVYWYQQGPGQDPQFLISFYEKMQSDKGSIPDRFSAQQFSDYHSELNMSSLELGDSALYFCASSLAGPGLRNEQFFGPGTRLTVL.